These T cell receptor beta chains were read from a single sample in a study of metastatic and nonmetastatic thyroid tumors. With MiXCR, TCRdb called clones anew from the PCR reads. The profile shows about 39,000 clones, approximately 20% of them singletons. The sample consisted of tumor tissue. The source is a female donor with papillary thyroid cancer or a benign thyroid nodule (not recorded which). Some clones in this sample may be carry-over from other donors' samples. Both conserved end residues are part of each CDR3. Each record gives: V gene, J gene, clone size, CDR3 protein. Part of the rows lack a size; the others show once, few, many or a class for expanded clones.

>TRBV11-2|TRBJ1-2|many
CASSSPGRGGGSNYGYTF
>TRBV30|TRBJ1-2|many
CAWSTTVYGYTF
>TRBV5-1|TRBJ2-7|many
CASTPDRGHEQYF
>TRBV7-2|TRBJ2-7|many
CASSTRGNEQYF
>TRBV5-1|TRBJ1-1|many
CASTTQRGAGTEAFF
>TRBV29-1|TRBJ2-3|many
CSVKTSGVTDTQYF
>TRBV7-9|TRBJ1-1|few
CASSHAGNRAFF
>TRBV4-2|TRBJ2-3|many
CASSGIGGRYTDTQYF
>TRBV20-1|TRBJ2-3|NA
CSAPSAGGGTTDTQYF
>TRBV20-1|TRBJ2-1|many
CSARDSSGSQSEQFF
>TRBV2|TRBJ2-7|NA
CASSVEGLNEQYF
>TRBV29-1|TRBJ2-5|many
CSVEVGGAETQYF
>TRBV5-1|TRBJ2-7|many
CASSFSLGAYEQYF
>TRBV5-1|TRBJ2-5|many
CASSFQETQYF
>TRBV6-1|TRBJ2-5|many
CASTPSLGGTQYF
>TRBV20-1|TRBJ2-7|many
CSATGLAGGARGGQYF
>TRBV7-2|TRBJ2-2|many
CASSPGTSGLTGELFF
>TRBV20-1|TRBJ2-3|many
CSARTGGGFADTQYF
>TRBV2|TRBJ2-1|NA
CASSGRLGIYNEQFF
>TRBV6-1|TRBJ2-6|many
CASTKGSSGANVLTF
>TRBV29-1|TRBJ2-7|many
CSVERTGVTYEQYF
>TRBV10-3|TRBJ1-2|many
CAIRPGQGDYGYTF
>TRBV30|TRBJ2-3|many
CALASFGTDTQYF
>TRBV3-1|TRBJ1-2|many
CASSQGTGRQGHGYTF
>TRBV10-2|TRBJ1-5|few
CASAGGNNQPQHF
>TRBV7-9|TRBJ2-6|many
CASRRGSSSSGANVLTF
>TRBV15|TRBJ2-1|few
CATSRAPGRDYNEQFF
>TRBV7-9|TRBJ1-5|many
CASSLNLNQPQHF
>TRBV7-2|TRBJ1-2|many
CASSLDGNYGYTF